The 18 T cell receptor beta chains in this list originate from one sample, sequenced in a study of identical twins. TCRdb re-derived calls from the 5' RACE reads in MiXCR, one entry per CDR3 protein. This table holds 450,000 or so distinct CDR3 sequences, roughly 26% found once. These data also formed part of another study, on T cells expressing NK-cell markers.

The sample comprised CD4+ T cells sorted from blood. These receptors all stem from a woman aged 18-35 years in good health.

The chain has TRBV6-2 or TRBV6-3 and TRBJ1-1; 8 bases are shared with TRBD1. Per the germline V gene, CDR1 is MNHEY and CDR2 is SVGEGT. Trimming at V came to 0 bases and at J to 5 bases, leaving 11 bases not matched to a gene. CDR3 length: 17 residues. The CDR3 coding sequence is TGTGCCAGCAGTTACTCGACGTCAGCAGGGGGCAGGACTGAAGCTTTCTTT. This translates into CASSYSTSAGGRTEAFF.

The V and J genes are TRBV7-2 and TRBJ1-2; D gene ambiguous. V lost 2 bases, J lost 0 bases, and 13 bases lay in between. Germline V gene lookup returns CDR1 SGHTA and CDR2 FQGNSA. The CDR3 sequence is 16 residues long. CDR3 DNA: TGTGCCAGCAGCTTACTTTCGCCGGATACTAACTATGGCTACACCTTC. Amino acids: CASSLLSPDTNYGYTF.

This clonotype was seen a handful of times. In DNA form, the CDR3 reads TGCGCCAGCAGCCTGGGGCCGGGTATCCAAGAGACCCAGTACTTC. This translates into CASSLGPGIQETQYF. The J gene is TRBJ2-5, the V gene TRBV5-1; perhaps TRBD1 as D (5 bases). CDR3 length equals 15 residues. In germline, CDR1 is SGHRS, CDR2 YFSETQ. V lost 4 bases, J lost 1 base, and 14 bases lay in between.

This clonotype occurred a few times. V usage is TRBV20-1 and J usage is TRBJ2-3, with D tentatively TRBD1 or TRBD2 (6 bases each). This CDR3 comprises 16 residues. Germline-derived CDR1 and CDR2 are DFQATT and SNEGSKA (reference sequence). Trimming took off 6 bases at V and 4 bases at J, with 23 bases between the two ends. CDR3 nucleotide sequence: TGCAGTGCCCACCGATCCCAGGGGCGCGGGGCAGATACGCAGTATTTT. Its protein is CSAHRSQGRGADTQYF.

There are a few counts of this clonotype. The gene calls are TRBV20-1 and TRBJ2-7; D uncertain. Germline CDR1 reads DFQATT; CDR2 reads SNEGSKA (reference sequence). This CDR3 has 13 amino acids. Trimming stripped 1 base from V and 2 bases from J, with 9 bases between. The CDR3 spells CSARGRSTYEQYF. CDR3 nucleotide sequence: TGCAGTGCTAGAGGTAGGAGCACCTACGAGCAGTACTTC.

A single count supports this clonotype. An end of the junction does not agree with germline; a read error may underlie this. The V call is TRBV2, the J call TRBJ2-4; possibly TRBD2 for D (5 bases). Germline V CDR1 and CDR2: SNHLY, FYNNEI. The CDR3 is 11 amino acids. The CDR3 loop reads CASSVEGGVGF. Written as DNA, the CDR3 is TGTGCCAGCAGTGTAGAGGGTGGGGTCGGCTTC.

The chain recombines TRBV20-1 with TRBJ1-2; unclear D gene. Trimming removed 0 bases from V and 8 bases from J, with 10 bases in between. Per germline, CDR1 DFQATT and CDR2 SNEGSKA (reference sequence). There are 12 residues in the CDR3. The CDR3 spells CSARDLGGGYTF. Written as DNA, the CDR3 is TGCAGTGCTAGAGATCTCGGCGGCGGCTACACCTTC.

V gene TRBV3-1 combines with J gene TRBJ1-6, with a possible D match to TRBD1 (6 bases). The germline V and J ends were trimmed by 5 bases and 12 bases, with 11 bases remaining between them. CDR1 is LGHDT, CDR2 YNNKEL, per germline (reference sequence). The CDR3 covers 12 residues. The CDR3 spells CASSEGGLPLHF. The CDR3 coding sequence is TGTGCCAGCAGCGAAGGGGGGTTACCCCTCCACTTT.

The rearrangement joins TRBV20-1 to TRBJ1-4, with 8 bases that match TRBD1. This CDR3 region has 14 residues. The V segment lost 0 bases and the J segment 8 bases; nucleotides outside the gene matches: 5. Germline CDR1 DFQATT, CDR2 SNEGSKA (reference sequence). CDR3 protein: CSAREGQGREKLFF. The CDR3 DNA reads TGCAGTGCTAGAGAAGGACAGGGAAGGGAAAAACTGTTTTTT.

This clonotype showed up just once. The chain recombines TRBV6-5 with TRBJ2-6, with D possibly TRBD2 on 5 matching bases. The V gene's germline CDR1 is MNHEY and CDR2 SVGAGI. The CDR3 sequence is 16 residues long. Deletions cut 4 bases from V and 2 bases from J, with 12 bases between. The CDR3 nucleotides read TGTGCCAGCAGTTGGCCGGGGAGAACTGGGGCCAACGTCCTGACTTTC. Translation gives CASSWPGRTGANVLTF.

This clonotype has just a few counts. J is TRBJ2-7 and V is TRBV27; TRBD1 matches at 10 bases. This CDR3 comprises 15 residues. Germline trimming cut 6 bases from V and 5 bases from J; bases unmatched to any gene: 10. The germline V gene encodes CDR1 MNHEY and CDR2 SMNVEV (reference sequence). This CDR3 is CASRKGQGHFNEQYF. In DNA, the CDR3 is TGTGCCAGCAGAAAGGGACAGGGGCATTTCAACGAGCAGTACTTC.

V and J are TRBV6-5 and TRBJ2-1; 9 positions match TRBD2. Germline V gene sequence: CDR1 MNHEY, CDR2 SVGAGI. Germline trimming cut 2 bases from V and 9 bases from J; bases unmatched to any gene: 8. This CDR3 is built from 15 residues. CDR3 in DNA: TGTGCCAGCAGTTACCGGGGACTAGCTAAGGGTGAGCAGTTCTTC. Translation: CASSYRGLAKGEQFF.

The rearrangement joins TRBV20-1 to TRBJ1-4; 9 bases align to TRBD1. The CDR3 has 14 residues. Germline CDR1 DFQATT, CDR2 SNEGSKA (reference sequence). V trimming: 5 bases; J trimming: 5 bases; junction bases outside the gene matches: 6. The CDR3 bases are TGCAGTGCTGCATCCGGGACAGGGAATGAAAAACTGTTTTTT. Its protein product is CSAASGTGNEKLFF.

V is TRBV20-1 and J is TRBJ2-7, with D hard to call. CDR3 length: 12 residues. CDR1 and CDR2 from the germline V gene are DFQATT and SNEGSKA (reference sequence). The ends were cut back, 7 bases at V and 3 bases at J, with 13 bases in the middle. The chain's CDR3 is CSGTKKNYEQYF. Here the CDR3 DNA reads TGCAGTGGAACAAAGAAAAACTACGAGCAGTACTTC.

This chain links TRBV7-9 with TRBJ2-2, with no clear D. The CDR3 has 15 residues. V lost 2 bases to trimming and J lost 1 base, with 8 bases between them. From germline, CDR1 is SEHNR and CDR2 FQNEAQ (reference sequence). Here the CDR3 reads CASSLPGLNTGELFF. CDR3 bases: TGTGCCAGCAGCTTACCGGGCCTGAACACCGGGGAGCTGTTTTTT.

This clonotype has just a few counts. This chain connects TRBV20-1 to TRBJ2-3, with 7 bases identical to TRBD2. CDR1 and CDR2 (germline): DFQATT, SNEGSKA (reference sequence). V shed 0 bases, J shed 10 bases, and the junction held 10 bases outside the gene matches. CDR3 length: 14 amino acids. CDR3 in amino acids: CSARDELALGSQYF. The CDR3 nucleotides are TGCAGTGCTAGAGATGAACTAGCGCTGGGATCGCAGTATTTT.

This chain connects TRBV12-3 or TRBV12-4 to TRBJ2-2; either TRBD1 or TRBD2 may supply D (5 bases each). CDR3 size: 15 residues. V was clipped by 4 bases and J by 5 bases, with 14 bases between them. The CDR3 sequence: CASSWDRPGTGELFF. CDR3 DNA sequence: TGTGCCAGCAGTTGGGACCGGCCGGGGACCGGGGAGCTGTTTTTT.

This chain connects TRBV30 to TRBJ2-3; D unclear. Germline CDR1 and CDR2: GTSNPN and SVGIG (reference sequence). The CDR3 runs to 15 residues. Trimming stripped 4 bases from V and 0 bases from J, with 14 bases between. In nucleotides, the CDR3 is TGTGCCTGGAATCCGATGGCCTCTAGCACAGATACGCAGTATTTT. Encoded protein: CAWNPMASSTDTQYF.